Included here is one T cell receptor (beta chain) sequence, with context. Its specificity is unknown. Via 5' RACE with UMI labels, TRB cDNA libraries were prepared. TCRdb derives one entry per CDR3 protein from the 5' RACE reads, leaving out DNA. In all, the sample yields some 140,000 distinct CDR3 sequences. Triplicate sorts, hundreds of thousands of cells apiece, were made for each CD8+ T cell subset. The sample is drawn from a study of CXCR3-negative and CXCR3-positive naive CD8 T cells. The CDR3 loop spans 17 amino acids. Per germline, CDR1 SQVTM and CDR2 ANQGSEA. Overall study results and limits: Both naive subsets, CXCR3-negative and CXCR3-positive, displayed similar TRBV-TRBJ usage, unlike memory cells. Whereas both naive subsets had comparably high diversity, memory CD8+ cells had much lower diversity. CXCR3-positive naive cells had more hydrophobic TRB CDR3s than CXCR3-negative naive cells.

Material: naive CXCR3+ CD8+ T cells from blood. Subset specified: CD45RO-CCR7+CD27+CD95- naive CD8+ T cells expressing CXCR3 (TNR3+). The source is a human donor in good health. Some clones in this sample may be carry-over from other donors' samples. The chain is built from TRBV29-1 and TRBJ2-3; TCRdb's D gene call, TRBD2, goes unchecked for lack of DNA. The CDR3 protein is CSVDGVPSSIPTDTQYF.